A selection of T cell receptor beta chains follows, all from one sample in a study of T-cell memory formation after mild COVID-19. MiXCR, run by TCRdb on the 5' RACE reads, gives a single entry per CDR3 protein. The sample contains 400,000 or so distinct CDR3 sequences, roughly 20% of which appear only once. The material sequenced was PBMCs or a T cell subset sorted from them (not recorded which). The receptors stem from an adult woman who had mild COVID-19 (a few samples of this study predate the infection). Cell type and time point are not known. The CDR3 runs from the conserved cysteine through the conserved F or W. Each record gives: V gene, J gene, D gene, clone size, CDR3 protein, CDR3 DNA. D genes are given only for firm matches. Clone size is not always given. Where it is, it says once, few, many or a class for expanded clones.

V: TRBV20-1; J: TRBJ1-1; D: NA; size: few; CDR3: CSAPVGTEAFF; DNA: TGCAGTGCTCCCGTTGGAACTGAAGCTTTCTTT
V: TRBV18; J: TRBJ1-1; D: NA; size: many; CDR3: CASSPGIARGGYTEAFF; DNA: TGTGCCAGCTCACCAGGCATTGCTAGGGGAGGGTACACTGAAGCTTTCTTT
V: TRBV30; J: TRBJ2-1; D: NA; size: NA; CDR3: CAWSVHSPQGGWQFF; DNA: TGTGCCTGGAGTGTACACTCACCGCAGGGGGGTTGGCAGTTCTTC
V: TRBV7-9; J: TRBJ1-2; D: TRBD1; size: NA; CDR3: CASSLGQIEYGYTF; DNA: TGTGCCAGCAGCTTGGGACAGATCGAGTATGGCTACACCTTC
V: TRBV7-8; J: TRBJ2-5; D: TRBD2; size: NA; CDR3: CASSLGGAGLQETQYF; DNA: TGTGCCAGCAGCTTAGGGGGAGCGGGGCTCCAAGAGACCCAGTACTTC
V: TRBV9; J: TRBJ2-1; D: NA; size: NA; CDR3: CASSVEFYNEQFF; DNA: TGTGCCAGCAGCGTAGAGTTCTACAATGAGCAGTTCTTC
V: TRBV7-8; J: TRBJ1-1; D: NA; size: NA; CDR3: CASSLARPRDVVFALF; DNA: TGTGCCAGCAGCTTAGCGCGCCCGAGGGACGTGGTTTTCGCTCTCTTT
V: TRBV7-9; J: TRBJ2-3; D: NA; size: NA; CDR3: CASSPQTGLVTDTQYF; DNA: TGTGCCAGCAGCCCCCAGACAGGCTTGGTCACAGATACGCAGTATTTT
V: TRBV7-2; J: TRBJ2-6; D: TRBD2; size: many; CDR3: CASSLTRKRGLDGANVLTF; DNA: TGTGCCAGCAGCTTAACCCGGAAGCGGGGGTTAGACGGGGCCAACGTCCTGACTTTC
V: TRBV19; J: TRBJ1-2; D: NA; size: NA; CDR3: CASSIGPYGYTF; DNA: TGTGCCAGTAGTATTGGGCCCTATGGCTACACCTTC
V: TRBV7-9; J: TRBJ2-1; D: NA; size: NA; CDR3: CASSPLGVRNYNEQFF; DNA: TGTGCCAGCAGCCCGTTAGGAGTCCGTAACTACAATGAGCAGTTCTTC
V: TRBV20-1; J: TRBJ2-4; D: NA; size: many; CDR3: CSAPSTPVAKNIQYF; DNA: TGCAGTGCTCCGTCCACGCCCGTAGCCAAAAACATTCAGTACTTC
V: TRBV6-1; J: TRBJ1-6; D: NA; size: NA; CDR3: CASSERRQNNSPLHF; DNA: TGTGCCAGCAGTGAACGGCGACAGAATAATTCACCCCTCCACTTT
V: TRBV12-3/TRBV12-4; J: TRBJ1-5; D: NA; size: few; CDR3: CASSFGHSNQPQHF; DNA: TGTGCCAGCAGTTTCGGACACAGCAATCAGCCCCAGCATTTT
V: TRBV9; J: TRBJ2-6; D: NA; size: NA; CDR3: CASSVAGHSGANVLTF; DNA: TGTGCCAGCAGCGTAGCCGGACACTCTGGGGCCAACGTCCTGACTTTC
V: TRBV29-1; J: TRBJ2-1; D: NA; size: NA; CDR3: CSVARKSAYNEQFF; DNA: TGCAGCGTCGCCCGTAAGTCAGCCTACAATGAGCAGTTCTTC
V: TRBV15; J: TRBJ2-5; D: NA; size: few; CDR3: CATSRASDLETQYF; DNA: TGTGCCACCAGCAGAGCGTCGGATTTAGAGACCCAGTACTTC
V: TRBV6-6; J: TRBJ1-4; D: TRBD1; size: few; CDR3: CASRDFRQGRKLFF; DNA: TGTGCCAGCAGGGACTTTCGACAGGGAAGGAAACTGTTTTTT
V: TRBV18; J: TRBJ1-1; D: NA; size: NA; CDR3: CASSPRTDEAFF; DNA: TGTGCCAGCTCACCCCGGACAGATGAAGCTTTCTTT
V: TRBV19; J: TRBJ1-2; D: NA; size: NA; CDR3: CASSISVYGYTF; DNA: TGTGCCAGTAGTATTTCGGTCTATGGCTACACCTTC
V: TRBV7-8; J: TRBJ2-1; D: TRBD1; size: NA; CDR3: CASSLAGTGWNNEQFF; DNA: TGTGCCAGCAGCTTAGCAGGGACAGGGTGGAACAATGAGCAGTTCTTC
V: TRBV15; J: TRBJ2-5; D: NA; size: few; CDR3: CATSREKLLGETQYF; DNA: TGTGCCACCAGCAGAGAGAAACTTTTGGGTGAGACCCAGTACTTC
V: TRBV5-8; J: TRBJ1-6; D: NA; size: few; CDR3: CASSSPDGLKSPLHF; DNA: TGTGCCAGCAGCTCTCCGGACGGGCTGAAGTCACCCCTCCACTTT
V: TRBV25-1; J: TRBJ2-3; D: TRBD2; size: many; CDR3: CASSGTSGGPRTDTQYF; DNA: TGTGCCAGCAGTGGGACTAGCGGGGGGCCTCGAACAGATACGCAGTATTTT
V: TRBV11-2; J: TRBJ2-7; D: NA; size: NA; CDR3: CASSPSGVVRSSYEQYF; DNA: TGTGCCAGCAGCCCTTCCGGGGTTGTCAGAAGCTCCTACGAGCAGTACTTC
V: TRBV12-3/TRBV12-4; J: TRBJ1-2; D: TRBD1; size: few; CDR3: CASSLIQGAEGGYTF; DNA: TGTGCCAGCAGTCTCATCCAGGGGGCTGAAGGAGGCTACACCTTC
V: TRBV10-3; J: TRBJ2-6; D: TRBD2; size: NA; CDR3: CAISKRDSGANVLTF; DNA: TGTGCCATCAGTAAGCGGGACTCTGGGGCCAACGTCCTGACTTTC
V: TRBV2; J: TRBJ1-1; D: NA; size: few; CDR3: CASSARRDNAEAFF; DNA: TGTGCCAGCAGTGCCCGCAGGGACAACGCTGAAGCTTTCTTT
V: TRBV4-1; J: TRBJ1-1; D: NA; size: NA; CDR3: CASSRRSGDGTEAFF; DNA: TGCGCCAGCAGCCGGCGCTCGGGGGACGGCACTGAAGCTTTCTTT
V: TRBV3-1; J: TRBJ2-7; D: NA; size: NA; CDR3: CASSYGRLYEQYF; DNA: TGTGCCAGCAGCTATGGTAGACTCTACGAGCAGTACTTC
V: TRBV24-1; J: TRBJ2-1; D: NA; size: few; CDR3: CATSQGLYNEQFF; DNA: TGTGCCACCAGTCAGGGACTTTACAATGAGCAGTTCTTC
V: TRBV29-1; J: TRBJ2-5; D: TRBD1; size: few; CDR3: CSVERGQSETQYF; DNA: TGCAGCGTTGAAAGGGGACAGTCAGAGACCCAGTACTTC
V: TRBV5-5; J: TRBJ2-7; D: NA; size: NA; CDR3: CASSLEISYEQYF; DNA: TGTGCCAGCAGCCTGGAGATCTCCTACGAGCAGTACTTC
V: TRBV5-1; J: TRBJ1-1; D: TRBD1; size: few; CDR3: CASSPGGQGTEAFF; DNA: TGCGCCAGCAGCCCAGGAGGACAGGGAACTGAAGCTTTCTTT
V: TRBV6-2/TRBV6-3; J: TRBJ2-7; D: TRBD1; size: many; CDR3: CASRFDRVSEQYF; DNA: TGTGCCAGCAGATTCGACAGGGTGTCCGAGCAGTACTTC
V: TRBV10-3; J: TRBJ2-1; D: TRBD2; size: NA; CDR3: CAISSRALGTAGAYNEQFF; DNA: TGTGCCATCAGTTCTCGAGCGCTCGGGACTGCGGGGGCCTACAATGAGCAGTTCTTC
V: TRBV14; J: TRBJ1-2; D: TRBD1; size: NA; CDR3: CASSIGTGGGYTF; DNA: TGTGCCAGCAGCATCGGGACAGGGGGTGGCTACACCTTC
V: TRBV9; J: TRBJ2-3; D: NA; size: NA; CDR3: CASSDGGFTDTQYF; DNA: TGTGCCAGCAGCGACGGGGGATTCACAGATACGCAGTATTTT
V: TRBV7-8; J: TRBJ2-3; D: TRBD2; size: NA; CDR3: CASSLGSSGVADTQYF; DNA: TGTGCCAGCAGCTTAGGTAGTAGCGGGGTCGCAGATACGCAGTATTTT
V: TRBV29-1; J: TRBJ2-1; D: TRBD2; size: NA; CDR3: CSAVLAEAYNEQFF; DNA: TGCAGCGCCGTACTAGCGGAAGCCTACAATGAGCAGTTCTTC
V: TRBV27; J: TRBJ2-7; D: TRBD1; size: NA; CDR3: CASSPYHRGYEQYF; DNA: TGTGCCAGCAGCCCCTATCACAGGGGATACGAGCAGTACTTC
V: TRBV12-3/TRBV12-4; J: TRBJ2-7; D: NA; size: NA; CDR3: CASSPTAYHEQYF; DNA: TGTGCCAGCAGTCCGACTGCCTACCACGAGCAGTACTTC
V: TRBV6-5; J: TRBJ2-1; D: TRBD2; size: NA; CDR3: CASRTSGKVEQFF; DNA: TGTGCCAGCCGGACTAGCGGGAAGGTTGAGCAGTTCTTC
V: TRBV4-2; J: TRBJ2-6; D: NA; size: few; CDR3: CASSQDLGISGANVLTF; DNA: TGTGCCAGCAGCCAAGATCTAGGAATCTCTGGGGCCAACGTCCTGACTTTC
V: TRBV20-1; J: TRBJ1-2; D: TRBD1; size: NA; CDR3: CSARETGVPHGYTF; DNA: TGCAGTGCTAGAGAAACAGGGGTCCCACATGGCTACACCTTC
V: TRBV18; J: TRBJ2-3; D: TRBD2; size: few; CDR3: CASSPGTTHTDTQYF; DNA: TGTGCCAGCTCACCAGGGACTACCCACACAGATACGCAGTATTTT
V: TRBV29-1; J: TRBJ2-7; D: NA; size: NA; CDR3: CSVGAWYEQYF; DNA: TGCAGCGTTGGGGCCTGGTACGAGCAGTACTTC
V: TRBV7-7; J: TRBJ2-1; D: TRBD2; size: few; CDR3: CASSLQSGSSYNEQFF; DNA: TGTGCTAGCAGCCTCCAAAGCGGGAGCTCCTACAATGAGCAGTTCTTC